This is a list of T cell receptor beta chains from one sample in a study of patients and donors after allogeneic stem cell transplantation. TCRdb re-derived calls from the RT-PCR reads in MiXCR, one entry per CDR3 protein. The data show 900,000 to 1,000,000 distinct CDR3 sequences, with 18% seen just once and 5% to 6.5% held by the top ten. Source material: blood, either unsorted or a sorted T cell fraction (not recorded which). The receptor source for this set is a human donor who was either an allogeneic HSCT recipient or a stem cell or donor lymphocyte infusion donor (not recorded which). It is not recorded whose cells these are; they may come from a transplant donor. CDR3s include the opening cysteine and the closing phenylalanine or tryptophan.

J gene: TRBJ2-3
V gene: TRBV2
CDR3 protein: CASSEELAGTTDTQYF

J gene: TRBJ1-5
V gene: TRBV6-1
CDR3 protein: CASSGLKGFQPQHF

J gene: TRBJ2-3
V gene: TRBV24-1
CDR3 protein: CATSEMTGLAGVTDTQYF

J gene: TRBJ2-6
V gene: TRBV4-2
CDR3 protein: CASSQDMYSGANVLTF

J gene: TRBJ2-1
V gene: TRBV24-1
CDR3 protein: CATSGASGVYNEQFF

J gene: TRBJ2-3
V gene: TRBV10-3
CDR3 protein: CAISGKGADTQYF

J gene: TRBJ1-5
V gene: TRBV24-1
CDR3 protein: CATSDRTGGYSNQPQHF

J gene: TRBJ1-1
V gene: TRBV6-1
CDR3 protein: CASSTQYPSEAFF

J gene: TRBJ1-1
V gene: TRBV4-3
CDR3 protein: CASSQDRGVQGRSTEAFF

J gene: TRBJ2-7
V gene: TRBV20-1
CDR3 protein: CSAGTDADEQYF

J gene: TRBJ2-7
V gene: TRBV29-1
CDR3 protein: CSVVQGFSYEQYF

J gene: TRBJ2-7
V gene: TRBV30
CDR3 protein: CAWSVWWRGDYEQYF

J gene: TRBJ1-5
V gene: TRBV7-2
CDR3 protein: CASSLPGGWQPQHF

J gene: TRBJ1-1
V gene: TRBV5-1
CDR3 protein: CASSLMGSTEAFF

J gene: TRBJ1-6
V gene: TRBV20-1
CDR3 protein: CSAEEIGPQANSPLHF

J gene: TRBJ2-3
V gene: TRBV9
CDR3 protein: CASSVESEGADTQYF

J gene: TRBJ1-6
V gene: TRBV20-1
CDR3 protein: CSARETSGNPSYNSPLHF

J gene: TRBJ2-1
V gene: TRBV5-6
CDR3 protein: CASSLETSGRINEQFF

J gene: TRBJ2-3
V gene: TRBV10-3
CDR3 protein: CATAGTSGGVGTDTQYF

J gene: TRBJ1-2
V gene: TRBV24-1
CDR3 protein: CATSDPRWVGTNYGYTF

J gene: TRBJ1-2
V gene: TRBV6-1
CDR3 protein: CASSEQGTGGLYGYTF

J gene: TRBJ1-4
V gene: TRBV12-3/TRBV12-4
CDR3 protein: CASSLRGGGNEKLFF

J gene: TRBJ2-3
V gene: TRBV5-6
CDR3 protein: CASSPLRTTPAGLTQYF

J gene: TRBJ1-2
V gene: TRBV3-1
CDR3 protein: CASSRGQHYGYTF

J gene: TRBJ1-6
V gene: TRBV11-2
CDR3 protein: CASSAGPYNSPLHF

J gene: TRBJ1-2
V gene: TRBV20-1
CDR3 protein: CSARGEQGAHGYTF

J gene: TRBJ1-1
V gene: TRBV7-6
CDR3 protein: CASSPLPKWGTEAFF

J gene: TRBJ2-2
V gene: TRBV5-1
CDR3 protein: CASSLEGVTGELFF

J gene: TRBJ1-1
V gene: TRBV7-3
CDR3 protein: CASSPPLPLPNTEAFF

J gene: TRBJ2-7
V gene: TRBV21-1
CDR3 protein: CASESPTGPGYF

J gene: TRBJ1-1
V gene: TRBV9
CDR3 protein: CASSDTQELKNTEAFF

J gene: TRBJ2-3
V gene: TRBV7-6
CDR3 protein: CASSLALRGTDTQYF

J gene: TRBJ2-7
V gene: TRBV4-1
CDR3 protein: CASSPTESLGEQYF

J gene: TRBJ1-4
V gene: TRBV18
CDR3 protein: CASSPSAEGEKLFF

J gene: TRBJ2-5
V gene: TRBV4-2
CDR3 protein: CASSQPKRGFGETQYF

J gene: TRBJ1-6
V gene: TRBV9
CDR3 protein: CASSADDRFRSPLHF

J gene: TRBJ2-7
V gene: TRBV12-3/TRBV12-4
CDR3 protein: CASSAVGYEQYF